This T cell receptor beta chain was identified during a study of cytomegalovirus exposure and HLA in healthy donors. The PCR was carried out with 60 Vbeta primers and 13 Jbeta primers. TCRdb's table, derived via immunoSEQ multiplex PCR, lists solely in-frame clones and lacks some. Its clone listing holds around 63,000 clones. CDR3 length equals 15 residues. Trimming at V came to 5 bases and at J to 3 bases, leaving 4 bases not matched to a gene. Germline V CDR1 and CDR2: SEHNR, FQNEAQ (reference sequence). The specimen was PBMCs. The receptor's source is a woman in her thirties in good health and CMV-seronegative. This chain links TRBV7-9 with TRBJ1-3, with 10 nucleotides matching TRBD1. The CDR3 region is CASSPDRGLGNTIYF. The CDR3 DNA reads as TGTGCCAGCAGCCCAGACAGGGGGCTTGGAAACACCATATATTTT.